This T cell receptor beta chain was observed in a study of CD8+ T cells in alopecia areata. The trim removed 4 bases at V and 7 bases at J, leaving 8 bases unmatched. The CDR3 is made up of 16 amino acids. The germline gives CDR1 SGHTA, CDR2 FQGNSA. After isolation, RNA underwent reverse transcription to generate cDNA as the sequencing template. TCRdb's table, derived via immunoSEQ multiplex PCR, lists solely in-frame clones and lacks some. The profile shows roughly 120,000 clones, around 50% of them singletons. Study outcomes and limitations: Lesional scalp exceeded normal scalp in clonality, especially in alopecia totalis/universalis.

The sample's treatment: oral pan-JAK inhibitor, 5-10 mg twice daily. With respect to this clone: Its cognate antigen is unknown.

The specimen was CD8+ T cells sorted from blood, collected at week 24, from a patient treated with tofacitinib. This chain connects TRBV7-2 to TRBJ2-2, with 11 bases aligning to TRBD1. The source of this sequence is a human donor with alopecia areata. The CDR3 spells CASSYRPGQGVGELFF. CDR3 nucleotide sequence: TGTGCCAGCAGCTACCGCCCGGGACAGGGGGTCGGGGAGCTGTTTTTT.